Presented here are 20 T cell receptor beta chains from one specimen sequenced in a study of CD4 and CD8 cells across lung adenocarcinoma regions. Using its own MiXCR run on the PCR reads, TCRdb lists one record per CDR3 protein. The sample holds 23,000 or so distinct CDR3 sequences, more than 40% seen once. The sample was CD8+ T cells from the center of a lung tumor. The receptors derive from a male donor with lung adenocarcinoma. The CD4 and CD8 labels of this study may be unreliable.

Note on this clonotype: This sequence may be a read error, since a much larger clone differs from it by one base. Because the CDR3 is missing its conserved closing phenylalanine or tryptophan, this is likely a read error. V gene TRBV6-1 combines with J gene TRBJ2-1; D is unclear. The germline gives CDR1 MNHNS, CDR2 SASEGT. V gave up 10 bases and J gave up 10 bases, with 17 bases separating them. The CDR3 sequence is 12 residues long. CDR3 DNA: TGTGCCACCAAAGTTGGATCCGGAGAGCAGTTCTTA. This encodes CATKVGSGEQFL.

The genes are TRBV6-5 and TRBJ2-3; 7 nucleotides line up with TRBD2. J was trimmed by 0 bases and V by 2 bases; bases with no gene match: 5. Per the germline V gene, CDR1 is MNHEY and CDR2 is SVGAGI. The CDR3 loop spans 16 amino acids. The CDR3 DNA sequence: TGTGCCAGCAGTTACCAGAGCGGGACGAGCACAGATACGCAGTATTTT. Translating it yields CASSYQSGTSTDTQYF.

Sample share makes this clonotype medium-sized. The rearrangement links TRBV6-1 to TRBJ2-2, with TRBD2 as a possible D gene (6 bases). The CDR3 has 17 amino acids. Deletions cut 4 bases from V and 4 bases from J, with 19 bases between. CDR1 and CDR2 from the germline V gene are MNHNS and SASEGT. The CDR3 nucleotides read TGTGCCAGCAGTGTCGGCAGGAGTGGAGGGGTCACCGGGGAGCTGTTTTTT. Protein product: CASSVGRSGGVTGELFF.

This clonotype was detected ten times or more. The J gene is TRBJ1-4, the V gene TRBV6-1; 7 nucleotides agree with TRBD1. The CDR3 is 13 residues long. Germline values: CDR1 MNHNS, CDR2 SASEGT. Germline trimming cut 6 bases from V and 8 bases from J; bases unmatched to any gene: 6. In nucleotides, the CDR3 is TGTGCCAGCAGGGACAGGAAGCAAGAAAAACTGTTTTTT. It is translated as CASRDRKQEKLFF.

This clonotype was recorded at least ten times. The chain is built from TRBV27 and TRBJ2-1, with D uncertain. V shed 5 bases and J shed 1 base, with 21 bases lying between them. The germline V gene encodes CDR1 MNHEY and CDR2 SMNVEV (reference sequence). The CDR3 is 18 amino acids. CDR3 DNA sequence: TGTGCCAGCAGTCGATCAGGACGTATCGGGTGGTCCTACAATGAGCAGTTCTTC. Its protein product is CASSRSGRIGWSYNEQFF.

To note about this clonotype: Relative to the germline gene, one junction end is altered; a read error may explain this. V usage is TRBV4-1 and J usage is TRBJ2-1; TRBD2 matches at 8 bases. The CDR3 totals 17 residues. In germline, CDR1 is MGHRA, CDR2 YSYEKL. CDR3 sequence (DNA): TGCGCCAGCAGCGAGGGGATCGGGGGGGGGGACCCAGAGACGCAGTATTTC. This sequence encodes CASSEGIGGGDPETQYF.

The genes are TRBV6-1 and TRBJ2-1; D remains ambiguous. Trimming removed 2 bases from V and 9 bases from J, with 20 bases in between. Per the germline V gene, CDR1 is MNHNS and CDR2 is SASEGT. This CDR3 region has 16 residues. DNA for the CDR3: TGTGCCAGCAGTGAAACGTGGTGTGGGAAGACCGGTGAGCAGTTCTTC. Residues: CASSETWCGKTGEQFF.

The chain couples TRBV6-1 to TRBJ2-3; D is uncertain. CDR1 and CDR2 from the germline V gene are MNHNS and SASEGT. The V and J ends lost 10 bases and 9 bases respectively, with 14 bases between them. The CDR3 length is 11 residues. CDR3: CATRPQETQYF. DNA of the CDR3: TGTGCCACCCGTCCCCAAGAGACGCAGTATTTT.

This clonotype occurred once. An end of the junction does not agree with germline; a read error may underlie this. The V call is TRBV6-1, the J call TRBJ2-3, with D perhaps given as TRBD1 or TRBD2 (5 bases each). The CDR3 contains 16 residues. CDR1 and CDR2 (germline): MNHNS, SASEGT. The CDR3 DNA reads as TGTGCCTGCAGGGAGACTGTACTGTGCCGCACAGATACGCAGTATTTC. Amino acids: CACRETVLCRTDTQYF.

This clonotype was observed once. An end of the junction does not agree with germline; a read error may underlie this. The chain joins TRBV6-1 to TRBJ2-3; 7 positions match TRBD2. Germline V gives CDR1 MNHNS, CDR2 SASEGT. This CDR3 region has 16 residues. The CDR3 sequence: CASRGLGGKVGDTQYF. As DNA, the CDR3 is TGTGCCAGCAGGGGTCTCGGGGGGAAAGTCGGAGATACGCAGTATTTC.

Regarding this clonotype: An end of the junction differs from the germline gene, which may be a read error. This rearrangement joins TRBV27 to TRBJ2-4, with a weak D call TRBD1 (6 bases). The germline V gene encodes CDR1 MNHEY and CDR2 SMNVEV (reference sequence). This CDR3 is 15 amino acids long. This CDR3 reads CASGPGLGATNTQYF. The CDR3 coding sequence is TGTGCCAGCGGACCGGGGCTGGGGGCCACAAACACGCAGTATTTC.

Notes on this clonotype: At one end, the junction sequence differs from germline, possibly due to a read error. This rearrangement joins TRBV27 to TRBJ2-4, with TRBD2 matching 7 bases. The germline V gene encodes CDR1 MNHEY and CDR2 SMNVEV (reference sequence). The CDR3 loop spans 14 amino acids. The CDR3 spells CASTPLAATNMQYF. DNA of the CDR3: TGCGCCAGCACTCCCCTAGCGGCCACAAACATGCAGTACTTC.

This clonotype has more than one count but fewer than ten. The DNA for the CDR3 is TGTGCCAGCAGCTCAGACAGGGACGTGGTGAACACTGAAGCTTTCTTT. Translation gives CASSSDRDVVNTEAFF. The chain combines TRBV5-8 with TRBJ1-1; 7 bases line up with TRBD1. Trimming cost V 3 bases and J 0 bases; bases outside gene matches: 8. The CDR3 has 16 amino acids. The germline gives CDR1 SGHTS, CDR2 YDEGEE. Using reference TRBV5-8 and TRBJ1-1 for the parts outside the CDR3, the full variable domain is EAGVTQSPTHLIKTRGQQATLRCSPISGHTSVYWYQQALGLGLQFLLWYDEGEERNRGNFPPRFSGRQFPNYSSELNVNALELEDSALYLCASSSDRDVVNTEAFFGQGTRLTVV.

This clonotype has at least ten counts. The chain recombines TRBV7-8 with TRBJ1-1; D is unclear. V dropped 2 bases and J dropped 4 bases, with 11 bases sitting between them. The CDR3 length is 14 residues. From germline, CDR1 is SGHVS and CDR2 FQNEAQ. CDR3 amino acids: CASSLSREATEAFF. In DNA, the CDR3 is TGTGCCAGCAGCTTATCCCGGGAGGCCACTGAAGCTTTCTTT.

In this sample, this clonotype turned up once. The genes are TRBV6-1 and TRBJ1-6; a possible D gene is TRBD1 (6 bases). V lost 5 bases and J 19 bases, leaving 21 bases between the germline ends. Germline V CDR1 and CDR2: MNHNS, SASEGT. The CDR3 contains 13 residues. CDR3 DNA sequence: TGTGCCAGCAGTCGTAGGGGGTACTACGAGCAGCACTTT. This encodes CASSRRGYYEQHF.

Notes on this clonotype: At one end the junction does not follow the germline gene, possibly because of a read error. The V and J genes are TRBV10-3 and TRBJ2-4; D unresolved. This CDR3 region has 12 residues. CDR1 is ENHRY, CDR2 SYGVKD, per germline. CDR3 loop: CAGMSATDTQYF. For the CDR3, the DNA is TGTGCGGGCATGAGTGCCACAGACACGCAGTATTTC.

This clonotype was found a few times. The junction and the germline gene differ at one end; a read error may be behind it. The CDR3 DNA is TGTGCCAGCTCACCATATGTAGATACCCAGTATTTC. It codes for CASSPYVDTQYF. The genes are TRBV18 and TRBJ2-3; D uncertain. The CDR3 loop spans 12 amino acids. The germline V gene has CDR1 KGHSH and CDR2 LQKENI.

This clonotype appeared many times. V usage is TRBV6-1 and J usage is TRBJ2-3; TRBD1 matches 10 bases. Trimming at V came to 9 bases and at J to 8 bases, leaving 17 bases not matched to a gene. CDR1 is MNHNS and CDR2 is SASEGT in the germline V gene. This CDR3 is built from 16 residues. The CDR3 nucleotides read TGTGCCAGTCGCTTGGACAGGGGGTCCCAGAGCGCTACGCAGTATTTT. The encoded protein is CASRLDRGSQSATQYF.

This clonotype appeared many times. The chain is built from TRBV6-5 and TRBJ2-1; D is undetermined. Germline V gene data show CDR1 as MNHEY and CDR2 as SVGAGI. The CDR3 consists of 12 residues. Trimming removed 6 bases from V and 9 bases from J, with 12 bases in between. CDR3 DNA: TGTGCCAGCAGCTCCCAGAGTTCTGAGCAGTTCTTC. This sequence encodes CASSSQSSEQFF.

This rearrangement joins TRBV6-5 to TRBJ1-6; D is possibly TRBD1 (5 bases). Trimming stripped 2 bases from V and 9 bases from J, with 11 bases between. CDR1 MNHEY and CDR2 SVGAGI come from the germline V gene. The CDR3 consists of 14 residues. CDR3 nucleotide sequence: TGTGCCAGCAGTTACAGAGGGGATTTTTCACCCCTCCACTTT. Amino acids: CASSYRGDFSPLHF.